The present T cell receptor (beta chain) was sequenced within a study of cytomegalovirus exposure and HLA in healthy donors. Data came from immunoSEQ multiplex PCR; TCRdb stores just in-frame clones and leaves some out. Here the sample spans about 240,000 clones, approximately 86% being singletons. This clone was seen just once. The sequence derives from a woman aged 25-40 years in good health and CMV-seropositive. Material: PBMCs.

This CDR3 is CASTKAGREQFF. DNA for the CDR3: TGTGCCAGCACAAAAGCGGGGAGGGAGCAGTTCTTC. The genes are TRBV2 and TRBJ2-1, with 7 bases lining up with TRBD2. The CDR3 sequence is 12 residues long. Germline CDR1 SNHLY, CDR2 FYNNEI. V lost 7 bases and J lost 10; bases outside the gene matches: 7.